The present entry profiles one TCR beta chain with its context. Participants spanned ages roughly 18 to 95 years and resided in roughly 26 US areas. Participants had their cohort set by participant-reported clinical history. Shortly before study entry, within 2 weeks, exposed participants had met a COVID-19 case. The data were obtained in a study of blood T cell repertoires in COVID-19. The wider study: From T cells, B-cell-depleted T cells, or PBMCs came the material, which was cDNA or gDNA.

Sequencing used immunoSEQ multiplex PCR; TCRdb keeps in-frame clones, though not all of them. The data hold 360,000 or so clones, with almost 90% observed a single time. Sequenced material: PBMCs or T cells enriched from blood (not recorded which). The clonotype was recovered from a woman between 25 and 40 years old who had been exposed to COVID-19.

The CDR3 is CWAGSYNEQFF. DNA for the CDR3: TGCTGGGCGGGCTCCTACAATGAGCAGTTCTTC. J is TRBJ2-1 and V is TRBV20-1; a possible D gene is TRBD2 (5 bases). The CDR3 extends over 11 amino acids. Germline V gene lookup returns CDR1 DFQATT and CDR2 SNEGSKA (reference sequence).